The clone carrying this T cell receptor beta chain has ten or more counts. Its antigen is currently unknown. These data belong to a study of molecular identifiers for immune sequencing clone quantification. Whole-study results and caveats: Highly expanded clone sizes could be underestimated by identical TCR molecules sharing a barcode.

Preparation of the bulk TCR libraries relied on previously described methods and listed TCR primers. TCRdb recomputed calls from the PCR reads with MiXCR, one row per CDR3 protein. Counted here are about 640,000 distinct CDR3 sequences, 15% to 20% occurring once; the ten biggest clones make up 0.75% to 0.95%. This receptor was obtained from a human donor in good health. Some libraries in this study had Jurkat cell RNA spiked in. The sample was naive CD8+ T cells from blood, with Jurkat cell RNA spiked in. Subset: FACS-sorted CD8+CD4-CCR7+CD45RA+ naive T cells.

This CDR3 is CATMAGYNQPQHF. CDR3 in DNA: TGTGCCACCATGGCCGGGTATAATCAGCCCCAGCATTTT. The chain employs TRBV19 and TRBJ1-5; D gene ambiguous. There are 13 residues in the CDR3. Trimming stripped 10 bases from V and 4 bases from J, with 14 bases between. Germline CDR1 and CDR2: LNHDA and SQIVND (reference sequence).